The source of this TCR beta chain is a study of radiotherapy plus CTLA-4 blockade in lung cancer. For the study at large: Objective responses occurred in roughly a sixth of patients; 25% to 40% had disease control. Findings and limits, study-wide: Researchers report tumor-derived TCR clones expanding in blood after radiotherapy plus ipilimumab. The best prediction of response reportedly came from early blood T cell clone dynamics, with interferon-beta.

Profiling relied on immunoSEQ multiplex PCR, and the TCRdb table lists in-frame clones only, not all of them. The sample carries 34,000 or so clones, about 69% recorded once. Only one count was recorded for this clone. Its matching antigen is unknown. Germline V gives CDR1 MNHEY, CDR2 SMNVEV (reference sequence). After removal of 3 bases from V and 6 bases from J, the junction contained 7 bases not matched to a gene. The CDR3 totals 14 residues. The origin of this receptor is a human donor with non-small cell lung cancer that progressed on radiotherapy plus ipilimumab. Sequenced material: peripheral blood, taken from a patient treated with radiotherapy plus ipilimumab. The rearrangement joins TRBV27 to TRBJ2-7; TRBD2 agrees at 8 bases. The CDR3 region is CASSLSPRGGEQYF. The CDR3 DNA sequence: TGTGCCAGCAGTTTGTCCCCCCGGGGGGGCGAGCAGTACTTC.